Detailed here is one T cell receptor beta chain. Its antigen is undetermined. The CDR3 is 14 residues long. CDR1 is SGHVS, CDR2 FNYEAQ, per germline. The V gene lost 1 base and the J gene lost 2 bases, with 9 bases spanning the gap. The data derive from a study of shared clonotypes between healthy human individuals. Study-level points and caveats: Naive subsets generally exceeded memory subsets in estimated richness.

Every donor, a Caucasian adult, lived in Nashville, Tennessee. The authors split each subset's genomic DNA evenly across several immunoSEQ plates. Produced via immunoSEQ multiplex PCR; TCRdb's table is partial and in-frame only. The sample comprises 1,400,000 or so clones, approximately 98.5% of which are singletons, and about 0.4% rests with the top ten. This chain uses TRBV7-6 with TRBJ2-7; D gene uncertain. The sequence derives from a young man in good health. Sequenced material: naive CD4+ T cells sorted from blood. The subset denotes: CD45RA+ positively selected. The CDR3: CASSLGVTTYEQYF. DNA for the CDR3: TGTGCCAGCAGCTTAGGTGTCACCACCTACGAGCAGTACTTC.